What follows describes a single TCR beta chain. Its specificity is not known. TCRdb's table, derived via immunoSEQ multiplex PCR, lists solely in-frame clones and lacks some. The top ten clones hold under 9.5% of a sample with 81,000 or so clones, around 90% of them seen once. The entry originates in a study of OX40 agonist ivuxolimab in advanced cancers. Study overall: Every 2 weeks, patients got intravenous ivuxolimab at one of six dose levels (0.01-10 mg/kg). Therapy given before enrollment (anti-PD-1, anti-PD-L1 or anti-CTLA-4) was allowed, and around 40% had some. Study observations and caveats: Relative to CD4+, CD8+ T cells held more expanded clones on average. CD4+ and CD8+ blood T cells expanded clonally by week 6 at 0.1 to 3.0 mg/kg.

V shed 3 bases and J shed 4 bases, with 16 bases lying between them. Germline-derived CDR1 and CDR2 are MDHEN and SYDVKM. The CDR3 covers 15 residues. V and J are TRBV28 and TRBJ2-7; D possibly corresponds to TRBD1 (6 bases). This TCR was sampled from an adult with an advanced solid tumor such as melanoma, head and neck, liver or kidney cancer. Sequencing was performed on CD4+ or CD8+ T cells sorted from blood, taken in a trial of the OX40 agonist ivuxolimab. In DNA form, the CDR3 reads TGTGCCAGCAGTTTTGGGCAGGGGCAAAGATACGAGCAGTACTTC. Protein: CASSFGQGQRYEQYF.